This T cell receptor (beta chain) came from a study of cytotoxic CD8 clonotypes in ibrutinib-treated CLL (dated by TCRdb to about 2021). For the study in its entirety: The cohort was composed of about a dozen relapsed/refractory and around 14 treatment-naive patients; IGHV unmutated status was identified in some 17 patients. Longitudinal samples were available for about 30% of the roughly 90 trial participants. Every remission and progressive disease sample was obtained while ibrutinib was still being received by the patients. An average of around 250,000 productive templates and roughly 94,000 productive rearrangements was obtained per sample. Responses were partial in some 24 patients and complete in 2; after median approximately 67 months follow-up, roughly 15 stayed in remission and around 12 progressed. Cryopreserved peripheral blood mononuclear cells were obtained before treatment, at response, and at either sustained remission or disease progression. The response samples were drawn at a median of 12 months into treatment, with a range of roughly 6 to 36 months.

On a MiSeq, deep resolution sequencing aimed for a depth between 1 in 1 million and 1 in 200,000 T cells, with each clonotype covered approximately 10x on average. The immunoSEQ hsTCRB Kit was used to generate TCR beta libraries. As for how the authors treated the data: The data were analyzed with ImmunoSEQ Analyzer and ImmunoSEQ Data Assistant, and V, D and J gene assignments followed IMGT definitions. Clonality was computed as one minus normalized Shannon entropy of productive rearrangement frequencies, ranging from 0 to 1. Public clonotype analysis was restricted to overrepresented clonotypes comprising at least 0.05% of each patient's repertoire. Repertoires from around 13 age-matched healthy donors in immuneACCESS were used as clonality controls. TCRdb limited this immuneACCESS table to in-frame rearrangements with V and J called. A share of clones is missing; checked studies link under half to unresolved V genes, and the rest is unexplained. V, J and clone size derive from that table, while D and trimming were established from the DNA sequence. The sample table records fewer than 85,000 clones; around 79% of these occur just once. Of the sample, approximately 5% is held by the ten largest clones.

Here is what the overall study found, with its caveats: Sustained-remission and progressing patients did not have matched sampling times, and lymph node repertoires were not examined. At baseline, clonality was higher than in age-matched healthy donors and showed a strong correlation with circulating CD8+ T-cell counts. At ibrutinib response clonality went up, during sustained remission it held steady, and at progression it dropped back toward baseline. Public clonotypes were found to be uncommon and were observed to contract or remain stable during treatment; the increase in clonality was shown to reflect expansion of private clonotypes at ibrutinib response.

The intended sense of this specimen's time point label: 12 months on ibrutinib. For TCR beta library preparation, approximately 2 micrograms of genomic DNA were isolated from cryopreserved PBMCs. Longitudinal blood samples from CLL patients receiving ibrutinib monotherapy were subjected to high-throughput TCR beta sequencing. The patients were enrolled in a single-center, open-label phase 2 trial of ibrutinib monotherapy. In the case of this clone: Its binding antigen is unknown. There are no base qualities to consult, and no much larger clone falls within one base.

Taken from cysteine to phenylalanine, the CDR3 has 16 residues. The only DNA kept is the CDR3, 48 bases in frame from the first base. According to the germline V gene (reference sequence), CDR1 reads LNHDA and CDR2 reads SQIVND. From V the trimming removes 6 bases and from J it removes 2 bases, while the gene matches leave 10 bases of the junction unaccounted for. The receptor's source is a human donor with chronic lymphocytic leukemia. The rearrangement combines TRBV19 with TRBJ2-5; TRBD2 lines up with 9 middle nucleotides. This specimen consisted of PBMCs, obtained after 12 months of ibrutinib treatment. The nucleotides are TGTGCCAGTAGCACGCCAAGGCTAGCGGGACAAGAGACCCAGTACTTC. It encodes CASSTPRLAGQETQYF.